These 13 T cell receptor beta chains were all obtained from the same sample, sequenced in a study of OX40 agonist ivuxolimab in advanced cancers. TCRdb keeps only in-frame clones here, not all; method: immunoSEQ multiplex PCR. The data show roughly 58,000 clones, around 84% seen once. Sequenced here: CD4+ or CD8+ T cells sorted from blood, sampled in a trial of the OX40 agonist ivuxolimab. Source of these receptors: an adult with an advanced solid tumor such as melanoma, head and neck, liver or kidney cancer.

The rearrangement joins TRBV4-3 to TRBJ1-2, with no clear D. The CDR3 is 15 residues long. In germline, CDR1 is LGHNA, CDR2 YSLEER. V lost 4 bases and J lost 6, with 18 bases in between. The CDR3 loop reads CASSLTTRPTDGYTF. The CDR3 DNA sequence: TGCGCCAGCAGCCTGACGACGCGCCCTACGGATGGCTACACCTTC.

With regard to this clone: Other DNA sequences in the same sample also yield this CDR3. The J gene is TRBJ1-5, the V gene TRBV28; perhaps TRBD1 as D (5 bases). The CDR3 totals 20 residues. The V end was cut by 1 base, the J end by 2 bases, with 24 bases between. Looked up from germline, CDR1 is MDHEN and CDR2 is SYDVKM. The DNA for the CDR3 is TGTGCCAGCAGTTTATTAGCCGGGCGGGGGGAGGTTCGGGGCAATCAGCCCCAGCATTTT. It specifies CASSLLAGRGEVRGNQPQHF. Full variable domain (missing parts from reference TRBV28 and TRBJ1-5): DVKVTQSSRYLVKRTGEKVFLECVQDMDHENMFWYRQDPGLGLRLIYFSYDVKMKEKGDIPEGYSVSREKKERFSLILESASTNQTSMYLCASSLLAGRGEVRGNQPQHFGDGTRLSIL.

In its sample, this clone was seen once. The chain recombines TRBV5-6 with TRBJ2-7, with D possibly matching TRBD1 (6 bases). The CDR3 is made up of 12 amino acids. V lost 5 bases, J lost 1 base, and 7 bases lay in between. Germline loops: CDR1 SGHDT, CDR2 YYEEEE. The DNA of the CDR3 is TGTGCCAGCAGTAGGGGGTCCTACGAGCAGTACTTC. It encodes CASSRGSYEQYF. Full variable domain (outside the CDR3, taken from reference TRBV5-6 and TRBJ2-7): DAGVTQSPTHLIKTRGQQVTLRCSPKSGHDTVSWYQQALGQGPQFIFQYYEEEERQRGNFPDRFSGHQFPNYSSELNVNALLLGDSALYLCASSRGSYEQYFGPGTRLTVT.

The chain employs TRBV5-4 and TRBJ2-2; D is perhaps TRBD1 (5 bases). This CDR3 spans 14 amino acids. V was clipped by 7 bases and J by 1 base, with 11 bases between them. The germline V gene has CDR1 SGHNT and CDR2 YYREEE (reference sequence). The chain's CDR3 is CASQDTQNTGELFF. The CDR3 nucleotides are TGTGCCAGCCAGGACACCCAGAACACCGGGGAGCTGTTTTTT.

The rearrangement joins TRBV5-6 to TRBJ2-3; TRBD2 might be the D (6 bases). The CDR3 contains 16 residues. CDR1 is SGHDT, CDR2 YYEEEE, per germline. V lost 6 bases and J lost 3, with 20 bases in between. This CDR3 is CASTETRGSGTDTQYF. The CDR3 nucleotides read TGTGCCAGCACCGAGACCCGGGGTAGCGGAACAGATACGCAGTATTTT.

This chain joins TRBV5-1 and TRBJ1-4; D perhaps matches TRBD1 (5 bases). Germline-derived CDR1 and CDR2 are SGHRS and YFSETQ. V was trimmed by 4 bases and J by 2 bases, leaving 12 bases between them. This CDR3 contains 15 residues. The CDR3, as DNA: TGCGCCAGCAGCCTTCTCGGGGGGACTAATGAAAAACTGTTTTTT. This codes for CASSLLGGTNEKLFF.

This chain's CDR3 is CASSTEGGNEQFF. CDR3 sequence (DNA): TGTGCCAGCAGTACGGAAGGGGGCAATGAGCAGTTCTTC. V gene TRBV6-4 combines with J gene TRBJ2-1; a weak D match, TRBD1 (6 bases). The length of the CDR3 is 13 residues. V was pared by 5 bases and J by 6 bases, with 11 bases between. CDR1 and CDR2 from the germline V gene are MRHNA and SNTAGT.

This chain links TRBV6-1 with TRBJ1-1, with D possibly TRBD1 on 5 matching bases. The V end was cut by 7 bases, the J end by 6 bases, with 15 bases between. Germline V gene lookup returns CDR1 MNHNS and CDR2 SASEGT. The CDR3 extends over 13 amino acids. The CDR3 DNA reads TGTGCCAGCATGGAAAACAGGTACCCTGAAGCTTTCTTT. Residues: CASMENRYPEAFF.

For the CDR3, the DNA is TGCGCCAGCAGCTTGAAAGCGGGGGGACGTATCCCAGATACGCAGTATTTT. It translates to CASSLKAGGRIPDTQYF. The V call is TRBV5-1, the J call TRBJ2-3, with TRBD2 identical over 9 bases. CDR3 size: 17 residues. The V segment lost 1 base and the J segment 4 bases; nucleotides outside the gene matches: 10. Germline CDR1 reads SGHRS; CDR2 reads YFSETQ.

The chain combines TRBV7-9 with TRBJ1-6; D not certain. V was shortened by 3 bases and J by 7 bases, with 7 bases between the two germline ends. This CDR3 region has 13 residues. Looked up from germline, CDR1 is SEHNR and CDR2 is FQNEAQ (reference sequence). CDR3 sequence (DNA): TGTGCCAGCAGCTTCGAGGGAAATTCACCCCTCCACTTT. Translation gives CASSFEGNSPLHF. Full variable domain (rest looked up from reference TRBV7-9 and TRBJ1-6): DTGVSQNPRHKITKRGQNVTFRCDPISEHNRLYWYRQTLGQGPEFLTYFQNEAQLEKSRLLSDRFSAERPKGSFSTLEIQRTEQGDSAMYLCASSFEGNSPLHFGNGTRLTVT.

This rearrangement joins TRBV19 to TRBJ2-7, with 7 bases lining up with TRBD2. CDR3 length equals 15 residues. Germline V gene lookup returns CDR1 LNHDA and CDR2 SQIVND (reference sequence). Germline trimming cut 5 bases from V and 2 bases from J; bases unmatched to any gene: 9. CDR3 nucleotide sequence: TGTGCCAGTAGTTCCGGGACTACGGGGACCTACGAGCAGTACTTC. Encoded protein: CASSSGTTGTYEQYF.

With regard to this clone: This CDR3 is also generated by other DNA sequences in the sample. This chain uses TRBV30 with TRBJ2-1, with TRBD2 matching over 12 bases. V dropped 3 bases and J dropped 4; count of bases not matched to a gene: 4. Germline CDR1 GTSNPN, CDR2 SVGIG (reference sequence). The CDR3 loop spans 15 amino acids. CDR3 residues: CAWRLAGGPYNEQFF. As DNA, the CDR3 is TGTGCCTGGAGGCTAGCGGGAGGGCCTTACAATGAGCAGTTCTTC.

The table lists this clone with a count of one. The chain is built from TRBV28 and TRBJ2-7, with unresolved D. Per the germline V gene, CDR1 is MDHEN and CDR2 is SYDVKM. The CDR3 covers 15 residues. Trimming left V 3 bases short and J 0 bases short, with 12 bases between. CDR3 amino acids: CASSFPAHTSYEQYF. The CDR3 DNA is TGTGCCAGCAGTTTCCCAGCCCATACCTCCTACGAGCAGTACTTC.